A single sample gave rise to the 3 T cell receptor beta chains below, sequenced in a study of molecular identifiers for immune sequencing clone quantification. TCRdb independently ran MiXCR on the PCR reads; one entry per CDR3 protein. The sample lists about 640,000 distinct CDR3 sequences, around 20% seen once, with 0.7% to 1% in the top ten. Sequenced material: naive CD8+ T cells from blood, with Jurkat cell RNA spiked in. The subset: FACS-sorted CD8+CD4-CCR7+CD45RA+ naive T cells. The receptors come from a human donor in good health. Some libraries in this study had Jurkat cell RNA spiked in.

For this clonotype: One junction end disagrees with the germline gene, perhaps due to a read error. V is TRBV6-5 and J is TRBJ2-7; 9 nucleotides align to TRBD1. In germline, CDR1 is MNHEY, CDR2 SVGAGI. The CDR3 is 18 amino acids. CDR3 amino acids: CDSSGSGQGQDLSYEQYF. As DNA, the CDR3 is TGTGACAGCAGCGGATCGGGACAGGGTCAGGATTTAAGCTACGAGCAGTACTTC.

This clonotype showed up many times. The CDR3 bases are TGTGCCACTCGACAGGGGAAAAACATTCAGTACTTC. Protein: CATRQGKNIQYF. This chain uses TRBV6-2 or TRBV6-3 with TRBJ2-4; 8 nucleotides match TRBD1. Losses at the gene ends were 10 bases for V and 4 bases for J; bases not matched to a gene: 3. The CDR3 has 12 amino acids. Germline assignment: CDR1 MNHEY and CDR2 SVGEGT.

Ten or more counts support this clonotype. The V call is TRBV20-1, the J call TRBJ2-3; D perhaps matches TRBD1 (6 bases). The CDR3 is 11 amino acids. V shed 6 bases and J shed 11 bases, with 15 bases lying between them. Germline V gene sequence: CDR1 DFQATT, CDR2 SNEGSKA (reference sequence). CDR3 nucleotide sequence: TGCAGTGCCGAAACAGGGCTAGAGCAGTATTTT. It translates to CSAETGLEQYF.